This T cell receptor beta chain came from a study of T cell repertoires in cytomegalovirus infection (dated by TCRdb to the late 2010s). Describing the broader study: Peptide stimulations targeted recently identified HLA-C-restricted CMV epitopes, whose presentation resists viral immunomodulation, together with well-studied HLA-B-restricted epitopes. The HLA type of each donor mattered for the analysis, because public TCR beta signatures pointed to carriage of CMV infection along with the matching HLA type.

The germline V gene (reference sequence) yields LNHDA for CDR1 and SQIVND for CDR2. Reading from cysteine to phenylalanine, the CDR3 counts 18 amino acids. Here the CDR3 DNA is all that survives: 54 bases in frame from base 1. From V the trimming removes 5 bases and from J it removes 3 bases, while the gene matches leave 9 bases of the junction unaccounted for. This specimen's treatment or condition label, per the study, means: in vitro stimulation with specific CMV peptide epitopes to enrich CMV-specific T cells. The sample was run on an Illumina HiSeq 1500. TCRdb redid the processing of the public reads, applying fastp at Q25 and MiXCR, and retained in-frame beta chains. Rows merge per CDR3 protein into single entries with the most common DNA and genes. The sample yields about 330,000 distinct CDR3 sequences; around a third were counted once. The ten largest clones add up to roughly 14% of the sample.

Study-wide findings and limitations: In both this cohort and an independent cohort of some 370 donors, the cumulative frequency of public TCR beta family members distinguished carriers of CMV infection plus the relevant HLA type. In the ex vivo response, HLA-C-restricted CMV-specific TCR beta clonotypes were dominant, and in two of eight donors the single most frequent clonotype came from this HLA-C-restricted group.

A few counts support this clonotype. Its cognate antigen has yet to be identified. One base away there is no much larger clone; base qualities are not given. Sample: cultured PBMCs, taken from culture after CMV antigen stimulation. The source of this sequence is a human donor in good health (CMV status not recorded). Some clones in this sample may be carry-over from other donors' samples. The chain was built from TRBV19 and TRBJ2-1, and 14 junction bases match TRBD2. The encoded CDR3 is CASSSQTSGRAFYNEQFF. DNA sequence: TGTGCCAGTAGTTCACAGACTAGCGGGAGGGCCTTCTACAATGAGCAGTTCTTC.